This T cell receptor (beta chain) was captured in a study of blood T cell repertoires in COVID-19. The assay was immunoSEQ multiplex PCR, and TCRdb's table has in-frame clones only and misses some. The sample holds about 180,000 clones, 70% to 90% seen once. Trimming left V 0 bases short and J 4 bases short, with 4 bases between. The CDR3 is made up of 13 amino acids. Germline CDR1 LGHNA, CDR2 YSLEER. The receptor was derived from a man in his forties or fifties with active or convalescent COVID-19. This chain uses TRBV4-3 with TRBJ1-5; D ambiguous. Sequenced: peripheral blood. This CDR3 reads CASSQDSNQPQHF. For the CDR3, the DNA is TGCGCCAGCAGCCAAGATTCAAATCAGCCCCAGCATTTT.